The sample holds one count of the clone carrying this T cell receptor beta chain. The table came from immunoSEQ multiplex PCR; TCRdb's copy has only in-frame clones and leaves some out. The table lists over 650,000 clones, 80% to 90% of them singletons, with 0.009% to 0.0095% in the top ten. The data derive from a study of shared T cell receptors in the human thymus. The same specimen was also included in a second study, on human thymus T cells. That source notes: Corrective surgery for congenital heart defects was being performed on the healthy Finnish infants who served as donors. The study used thymus tissue resected during corrective heart surgery. Usage of V and J genes appeared biased in thymic and blood repertoires. Related research has reported that thymic repertoires overlap highly among unrelated individuals.

Source material: thymocytes. The clonotype was recovered from a boy less than two years old with a congenital heart defect.

CDR3 residues: CASSLDRGSYEQYF. CDR3 bases: TGTGCCAGCAGCTTGGACAGGGGGTCCTACGAGCAGTACTTC. The chain uses TRBV5-4 and TRBJ2-7, with TRBD1 matching 8 bases. V lost 0 bases, J lost 1 base, and 0 bases stayed unmatched. The CDR3 length is 14 residues. Germline V gives CDR1 SGHNT, CDR2 YYREEE (reference sequence).